This is a list of T cell receptor beta chains from one sample in a study of beta chain features in type 1 diabetes. This table comes from immunoSEQ multiplex PCR, and its TCRdb copy is limited to in-frame clones, with some not included. The sample consists of nearly 700,000 clones, over 10% of them appearing once. The sample consisted of naive CD4+ T cells from blood. Receptor source: a man between 18 and 35 years old with type 1 diabetes. CDR3s include the opening cysteine and the closing phenylalanine or tryptophan. The D gene is left open where the match is weak. Some rows mark clone size as missing; the rest say once, few, many or name a class of expanded clone.

clone_size j_call v_call d_call cdr3_aa cdr3_nt
few TRBJ1-2 TRBV11-1 TRBD1 CASSPPGTDPGYTF TGTGCCAGCAGCCCACCGGGGACAGATCCTGGCTACACCTTC
. TRBJ2-1 TRBV27 TRBD1 CASSSGGYEQFF TGTGCCAGCAGCTCAGGGGGCTATGAGCAGTTCTTC
few TRBJ2-7 TRBV7-9 . CASSEQGSEQYF TGTGCCAGCAGTGAACAGGGATCCGAGCAGTACTTC
few TRBJ1-2 TRBV14 . CASSQDWQGGYGYTF TGTGCCAGCAGCCAAGATTGGCAGGGAGGTTATGGCTACACCTTC
few TRBJ2-1 TRBV28 TRBD1 CASSSHPDRQGEQFF TGTGCCAGCAGTTCCCACCCGGACAGGCAGGGTGAGCAGTTCTTC
. TRBJ1-2 TRBV10-3 . CAISEGITNYGYTF TGTGCCATCAGTGAGGGGATAACTAACTATGGCTACACCTTC
few TRBJ2-1 TRBV7-8 TRBD2 CASSPMSASGYNEQFF TGTGCCAGCAGCCCCATGAGTGCTAGCGGATACAATGAGCAGTTCTTC
few TRBJ2-1 TRBV6-5 . CASSYSGTSYNEQFF TGTGCCAGCAGTTACTCGGGGACCTCCTACAATGAGCAGTTCTTC
few TRBJ2-6 TRBV7-9 . CAPGSRSGANVLTF TGTGCCCCGGGTTCTCGCTCTGGGGCCAACGTCCTGACTTTC
few TRBJ2-6 TRBV5-6 . CASRPPASGANVLTF TGTGCCAGCAGGCCCCCGGCCTCTGGGGCCAACGTCCTGACTTTC
. TRBJ2-2 TRBV5-1 . CASRDWDKPNTGELFF TGCGCCAGCAGAGACTGGGACAAACCGAACACCGGGGAGCTGTTTTTT
. TRBJ2-7 TRBV25-1 TRBD2 CASSGGGVWHEQYF TGTGCCAGCAGTGGGGGAGGGGTTTGGCACGAGCAGTACTTC
few TRBJ1-3 TRBV7-6 . CASSLGGHGNTIYF TGTGCCAGCAGCTTAGGAGGGCATGGAAACACCATATATTTT
few TRBJ2-1 TRBV5-1 . CASSLGTYNEQFF TGCGCCAGCAGCTTAGGGACCTACAATGAGCAGTTCTTC
few TRBJ1-5 TRBV6-1 TRBD1 CASSADRARRLSNQPQHF TGTGCCAGCAGTGCGGACAGGGCTCGAAGACTTAGCAATCAGCCCCAGCATTTT
. TRBJ2-3 TRBV21-1 . CASSKELGQGTPDTQYF TGTGCCAGCAGCAAAGAGCTCGGACAGGGAACCCCAGATACGCAGTATTTT
few TRBJ2-3 TRBV10-3 TRBD2 CAISEPRTSGDTDTQYF TGTGCCATCAGTGAGCCGAGGACTAGCGGGGACACAGATACGCAGTATTTT
. TRBJ2-2 TRBV30 TRBD1 CAWSLRGRAGELFF TGTGCCTGGAGTCTTAGGGGGCGCGCCGGGGAGCTGTTTTTT
few TRBJ2-3 TRBV6-6 . CASTQEPDTQYF TGTGCCAGCACGCAGGAACCAGATACGCAGTATTTT
few TRBJ2-1 TRBV5-1 . CASSLMKEQFF TGCGCCAGCAGCTTAATGAAAGAGCAGTTCTTC
. TRBJ2-3 TRBV4-2 . CASSQGRGSGDTQYF TGTGCCAGCAGCCAAGGGCGAGGCTCGGGAGATACGCAGTATTTT
few TRBJ2-7 TRBV21-1 . CASSKDLQGAHEQYF TGTGCCAGCAGCAAAGATTTACAGGGCGCTCACGAGCAGTACTTC
few TRBJ1-1 TRBV28 TRBD1 CASSLEGGEGTEAFF TGTGCCAGCAGTTTAGAAGGGGGCGAGGGCACTGAAGCTTTCTTT
few TRBJ2-7 TRBV27 . CASSLLDGYEQYF TGTGCCAGCAGTCTACTGGACGGGTACGAGCAGTACTTC
. TRBJ1-1 TRBV11-2 . CASSLAQAPMKAFF TGTGCCAGCAGCTTAGCACAGGCACCCATGAAGGCTTTCTTT
few TRBJ1-1 TRBV11-1 . CASSTGSGEAFF TGTGCCAGCAGCACAGGGTCGGGTGAAGCTTTCTTT
. TRBJ2-6 TRBV7-3 TRBD2 CASRSGLGGGISGANVLTF TGTGCCAGCAGATCGGGACTAGGCGGGGGCATCTCTGGGGCCAACGTCCTGACTTTC
few TRBJ1-1 TRBV4-1 . CASSQGWDMNTEAFF TGCGCCAGCAGCCAAGGGTGGGATATGAACACTGAAGCTTTCTTT
few TRBJ2-3 TRBV2 TRBD2 CASLPGGSTDTQYF TGTGCCAGCCTTCCGGGGGGTAGCACAGATACGCAGTATTTT
. TRBJ1-2 TRBV6-6 . CASSPRGVGSYGYTF TGTGCCAGCAGTCCTAGGGGGGTAGGTAGCTATGGCTACACCTTC
. TRBJ1-6 TRBV6-5 . CASSYSGTDGSPLHF TGTGCCAGCAGTTACTCCGGAACGGACGGTTCACCCCTCCACTTT
. TRBJ2-3 TRBV4-2 . CASSQEGNRRGDTQYF TGTGCCAGCAGCCAAGAGGGGAACCGAAGAGGAGATACGCAGTATTTT
. TRBJ1-1 TRBV7-6 . CASSLGQFTEAFF TGTGCCAGCAGCTTAGGTCAGTTCACTGAAGCTTTCTTT
. TRBJ2-1 TRBV5-1 . CASSPRTEYNEQFF TGCGCCAGCAGCCCGCGGACAGAGTACAATGAGCAGTTCTTC
. TRBJ1-5 TRBV7-9 TRBD1 CASSPGQNQPQHF TGTGCCAGCAGCCCGGGACAGAATCAGCCCCAGCATTTT
few TRBJ1-1 TRBV7-9 . CASSSRDGSTEAFF TGTGCCAGCAGCTCTAGAGACGGGAGCACTGAAGCTTTCTTT
few TRBJ1-5 TRBV10-3 . CATALVQGGRQPQHF TGTGCCACAGCGCTTGTCCAAGGGGGGAGGCAGCCCCAGCATTTT
few TRBJ1-1 TRBV6-1 . CASSVGGGNTEAFF TGTGCCAGCAGTGTGGGGGGCGGGAACACTGAAGCTTTCTTT
. TRBJ1-1 TRBV6-6 TRBD1 CASSYGTGGTEAFF TGTGCCAGCAGTTACGGGACAGGGGGCACTGAAGCTTTCTTT
few TRBJ1-4 TRBV30 . CAWEKQGEKLFF TGTGCCTGGGAGAAACAGGGTGAAAAACTGTTTTTT
. TRBJ1-1 TRBV29-1 . CRVGEFDTEAFF TGCAGAGTTGGGGAATTCGACACTGAAGCTTTCTTT
. TRBJ1-5 TRBV30 . CAWSVGGNQPQHF TGTGCCTGGAGTGTAGGAGGGAATCAGCCCCAGCATTTT
few TRBJ1-1 TRBV30 . CASEKGVVTEAFF TGTGCCTCGGAGAAGGGGGTTGTCACTGAAGCTTTCTTT
. TRBJ1-4 TRBV13 . CASSLELAATNEKLFF TGTGCCAGCAGCTTAGAGCTGGCAGCAACTAATGAAAAACTGTTTTTT
few TRBJ2-3 TRBV5-5 . CASGTDTQYF TGTGCCAGCGGCACAGATACGCAGTATTTT
few TRBJ2-1 TRBV15 TRBD2 CATSRDRAGGRNEQFF TGTGCCACCAGCAGAGATCGAGCGGGGGGGCGAAATGAGCAGTTCTTC
. TRBJ2-3 TRBV6-1 TRBD1 CASRAQGADTQYF TGTGCCAGCAGAGCACAGGGGGCAGATACGCAGTATTTT
. TRBJ2-1 TRBV29-1 TRBD2 CSGLLAGGLNEQFF TGCAGCGGCCTACTAGCGGGGGGGCTCAATGAGCAGTTCTTC
. TRBJ2-2 TRBV5-5 TRBD1 CASSQGQGREELFF TGTGCCAGCAGTCAAGGACAGGGAAGGGAGGAGCTGTTTTTT